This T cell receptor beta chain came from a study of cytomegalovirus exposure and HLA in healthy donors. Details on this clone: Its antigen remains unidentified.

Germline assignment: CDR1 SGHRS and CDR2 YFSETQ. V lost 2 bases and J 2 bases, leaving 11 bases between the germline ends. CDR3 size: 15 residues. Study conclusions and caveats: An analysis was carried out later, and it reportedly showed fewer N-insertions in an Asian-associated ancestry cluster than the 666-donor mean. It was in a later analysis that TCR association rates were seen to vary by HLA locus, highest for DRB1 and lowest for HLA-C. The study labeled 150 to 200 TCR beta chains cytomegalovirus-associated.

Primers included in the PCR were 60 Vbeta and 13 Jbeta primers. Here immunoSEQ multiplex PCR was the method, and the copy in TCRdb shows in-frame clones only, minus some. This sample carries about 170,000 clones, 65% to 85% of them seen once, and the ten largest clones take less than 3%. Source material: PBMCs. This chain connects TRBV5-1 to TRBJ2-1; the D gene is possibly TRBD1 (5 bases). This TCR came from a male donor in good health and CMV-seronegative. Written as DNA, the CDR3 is TGCGCCAGCAGCTTCCAGGGTACCCCCTACAATGAGCAGTTCTTC. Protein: CASSFQGTPYNEQFF.